The 21 T cell receptor beta chains reported below all come from one sample, sequenced in a study of T cells in tuberculosis. The method was immunoSEQ multiplex PCR; TCRdb's version includes in-frame clones alone and lacks a portion of them. Found here are tens of thousands of clones, 90% to 95% of them singletons; the top ten hold 12%. What was sequenced was PBMCs. Receptors originate from a donor aged 5-35 years with latent tuberculosis or without tuberculosis infection. Some clones in this sample may be carry-over from other donors' samples.

The CDR3: CASGLVGLAGDGQFF. DNA for the CDR3: TGTGCTAGTGGTTTGGTGGGACTAGCGGGAGATGGACAGTTCTTC. The chain combines TRBV12-5 with TRBJ2-1, with 14 bases that match TRBD2. Trimming removed 0 bases from V and 13 bases from J; junction bases left unmatched: 5. CDR1 and CDR2 from the germline V gene are LGHNT and FRNRAP. CDR3 size: 15 residues.

This clone was detected only once. The rearrangement joins TRBV19 to TRBJ2-4; unclear D gene. The ends were cut back, 1 base at V and 0 bases at J, with 4 bases in the middle. Germline V CDR1 and CDR2: LNHDA, SQIVND (reference sequence). This CDR3 is 14 amino acids long. The CDR3 coding sequence is TGTGCCAGTAGTATAGGTCTAGCCAAAAACATTCAGTACTTC. Translation gives CASSIGLAKNIQYF.

This sequence joins TRBV7-3 and TRBJ2-2; tentative D call: TRBD2 (5 bases). CDR1 is SGHTA and CDR2 is FQGTGA in the germline V gene. The CDR3 is 14 residues long. Trimming removed 2 bases at V and 8 bases at J, with 12 bases between. The CDR3 nucleotides read TGTGCCAGCAGCTTAGTCCGGGGTCTGGGGGAGCTGTTTTTT. This encodes CASSLVRGLGELFF.

The J gene is TRBJ1-1, the V gene TRBV7-6; D gene unclear. This CDR3 contains 17 residues. Germline V gene lookup returns CDR1 SGHVS and CDR2 FNYEAQ. Deletions cut 1 base from V and 0 bases from J, with 15 bases between. Here the CDR3 reads CASSLGAAGGLNTEAFF. The CDR3 DNA reads TGTGCCAGCAGCTTAGGGGCGGCAGGAGGCTTGAACACTGAAGCTTTCTTT.

The chain carries TRBV11-3 and TRBJ2-1; 8 nucleotides agree with TRBD1. CDR3 length: 15 amino acids. The J segment lost 7 bases and the V segment lost 4 bases, leaving 9 bases of the junction unmatched. Germline CDR1 SGHNT, CDR2 YENEEA. CDR3 amino acids: CASSSATTGGNEQFF. CDR3 in DNA: TGTGCCAGCAGCTCGGCCACAACAGGGGGAAATGAGCAGTTCTTC.

The chain has TRBV2 and TRBJ1-2; D is perhaps TRBD1 (5 bases). Trimming cost V 2 bases and J 4 bases, with 5 bases left between them. Germline V lookup: CDR1 SNHLY, CDR2 FYNNEI. CDR3 length: 12 residues. Written as DNA, the CDR3 is TGTGCCAGCAGTGAACAGGGCTATGGCTACACCTTC. Translation gives CASSEQGYGYTF.

The chain carries TRBV9 and TRBJ2-1; maybe TRBD2 (6 bases). Germline lookup yields CDR1 SGDLS and CDR2 YYNGEE. The V end was cut by 2 bases, the J end by 7 bases, with 7 bases between. The CDR3 has 12 amino acids. The CDR3 DNA is TGTGCCAGCAGCGTCGCGGGGAATGAGCAGTTCTTC. It encodes CASSVAGNEQFF.

V gene TRBV6-5 combines with J gene TRBJ2-2; D perhaps matches TRBD2 (5 bases). Per germline, CDR1 MNHEY and CDR2 SVGAGI. Trimming pared 0 bases from V and 5 bases from J, leaving 13 bases between. There are 16 residues in the CDR3. DNA for the CDR3: TGTGCCAGCAGTTACTCCGGAGGAGATCCTACCGGGGAGCTGTTTTTT. It codes for CASSYSGGDPTGELFF.

The chain links TRBV14 to TRBJ2-6; D not resolved. CDR1 is SGHDN and CDR2 is FVKESK in the germline V gene. This CDR3 is built from 17 residues. V lost 3 bases to trimming and J lost 0 bases, with 12 bases between them. The CDR3 region has the DNA TGTGCCAGCAGCCACGGTCAGAGGAACTCTGGGGCCAACGTCCTGACTTTC. Translating it yields CASSHGQRNSGANVLTF.

The chain employs TRBV29-1 and TRBJ1-3; 7 nucleotides line up with TRBD1. The V gene end was trimmed by 7 bases and the J gene end by 0 bases; junction bases not matched to a gene: 6. This CDR3 has 14 amino acids. Per germline, CDR1 SQVTM and CDR2 ANQGSEA. The CDR3 loop is CSAQGQNSGNTIYF. DNA for the CDR3: TGCAGCGCACAGGGGCAAAACTCTGGAAACACCATATATTTT.

CDR3 protein: CASRPPGGHEQYF. CDR3 DNA: TGTGCCAGCAGACCCCCCGGAGGACACGAGCAGTACTTC. The rearrangement links TRBV7-8 to TRBJ2-7; TRBD2 is a possible D gene (5 bases). With 6 bases removed from V and 5 bases from J, the gap between germline ends came to 14 bases. This CDR3 has 13 residues. Germline CDR1 reads SGHVS; CDR2 reads FQNEAQ.

The chain links TRBV6-6 to TRBJ1-6; D perhaps matches TRBD1 (5 bases). The CDR3 runs 14 residues. V dropped 2 bases and J dropped 9 bases, with 11 bases sitting between them. Germline-derived CDR1 and CDR2 are MNHNY and SVGAGI (reference sequence). The CDR3, as DNA: TGTGCCAGCAGTTACGGGGGGGATTCTTCACCCCTCCACTTT. Protein product: CASSYGGDSSPLHF.

The chain carries TRBV7-3 and TRBJ2-1, with TRBD1 matching over 9 bases. V shed 4 bases and J 9 bases; nucleotides not matched to a gene: 4. The CDR3 length is 13 residues. Germline CDR1 SGHTA, CDR2 FQGTGA. CDR3: CASSWGQGGEQFF. The CDR3 bases are TGTGCCAGCAGCTGGGGACAGGGAGGTGAGCAGTTCTTC.

The chain links TRBV27 to TRBJ2-3; 9 bases fit TRBD1. This CDR3 is 15 amino acids long. Germline V lookup: CDR1 MNHEY, CDR2 SMNVEV (reference sequence). Trimming took 5 bases from V and 4 from J; bases not matched to a gene: 7. The CDR3: CASSLRDRVPDTQYF. The CDR3 coding sequence is TGTGCCAGCAGTCTCCGGGACAGGGTCCCAGATACGCAGTATTTT.

This chain joins TRBV6-1 and TRBJ1-5; D unresolved. Germline-derived CDR1 and CDR2 are MNHNS and SASEGT. This CDR3 region has 18 residues. Trimming stripped 0 bases from V and 2 bases from J, with 17 bases between. The CDR3 nucleotides are TGTGCCAGCAGTGAAGCGAAGTACCGAACCCAGGGCAATCAGCCCCAGCATTTT. This gives the protein CASSEAKYRTQGNQPQHF.

The V and J genes are TRBV5-6 and TRBJ1-2, with D hard to call. Trimming cost V 4 bases and J 6 bases, with 19 bases left between them. This CDR3 region has 15 residues. Per germline, CDR1 SGHDT and CDR2 YYEEEE. The CDR3 spells CASSLGSLGDNGYTF. As DNA, the CDR3 is TGTGCCAGCAGCCTTGGATCTTTGGGAGACAATGGCTACACCTTC. The complete variable domain, with remaining parts taken from reference TRBV5-6 and TRBJ1-2, reads DAGVTQSPTHLIKTRGQQVTLRCSPKSGHDTVSWYQQALGQGPQFIFQYYEEEERQRGNFPDRFSGHQFPNYSSELNVNALLLGDSALYLCASSLGSLGDNGYTFGSGTRLTVV.

V is TRBV5-1 and J is TRBJ1-1; TRBD1 might be the D (5 bases). Germline assignment: CDR1 SGHRS and CDR2 YFSETQ. The CDR3 consists of 14 residues. The V end was cut by 0 bases, the J end by 4 bases, with 10 bases between. The CDR3, as DNA: TGCGCCAGCAGCTTGGGACAGTTATCCACTGAAGCTTTCTTT. Its protein is CASSLGQLSTEAFF.

The chain links TRBV5-1 to TRBJ2-3, with TRBD1 as a possible D gene (6 bases). Germline V CDR1 and CDR2: SGHRS, YFSETQ. The CDR3 extends over 14 amino acids. The germline V and J ends were trimmed by 4 bases and 1 base, with 10 bases remaining between them. The CDR3 DNA follows: TGCGCCAGCAGCCAGGGGATTGGCACAGATACGCAGTATTTT. Protein sequence: CASSQGIGTDTQYF.

V gene TRBV5-6 combines with J gene TRBJ1-2, with TRBD1 identical over 9 bases. The trim removed 6 bases at V and 6 bases at J, leaving 18 bases unmatched. CDR3 length: 17 residues. Germline V CDR1 and CDR2: SGHDT, YYEEEE. CDR3 residues: CASTNRDRVFRSDGYTF. The DNA of the CDR3 is TGTGCCAGCACCAACCGGGACAGGGTTTTTAGGTCAGATGGCTACACCTTC.

This chain joins TRBV2 and TRBJ2-6; D may be TRBD2 (6 bases). V was clipped by 11 bases and J by 0 bases, with 17 bases between them. CDR3 size: 16 residues. CDR1 is SNHLY, CDR2 FYNNEI, per germline. This chain's CDR3 is CAAAGGDSSGANVLTF. Written as DNA, the CDR3 is TGTGCCGCAGCGGGCGGGGATTCCTCTGGGGCCAACGTCCTGACTTTC.

The chain employs TRBV10-3 and TRBJ2-1; 7 nucleotides match TRBD2. The CDR3 runs 17 residues. V lost 0 bases, J lost 2 bases, and 7 bases stayed unmatched. The V gene's germline CDR1 is ENHRY and CDR2 SYGVKD. The DNA of the CDR3 is TGTGCCATCAGTGAGTCGATGGCGGGGGTAACCTACAATGAGCAGTTCTTC. Its protein product is CAISESMAGVTYNEQFF.